The 18 T cell receptor beta chains listed next were all sequenced from one sample in a study of cytomegalovirus exposure and HLA in healthy donors. PCR involved 60 Vbeta and 13 Jbeta primers. Sequencing used immunoSEQ multiplex PCR; TCRdb keeps in-frame clones, though not all of them. The sample lists approximately 190,000 clones, approximately 79% occurring once. Sequenced sample: PBMCs. The receptors originated from a man in his forties in good health and CMV-seropositive.

This chain uses TRBV21-1 with TRBJ2-7; TRBD2 is taken as the D call from the table, unchecked against the DNA. TRBV21-1 is deemed a pseudogene. The CDR3 has 20 residues. The CDR3 DNA reads as TGTGCCAGCAGCCCTATCCATTCTTTAGCGGGGGGCAGTTCGATCTACGAGCAGTACTTC. Protein product: CASSPIHSLAGGSSIYEQYF.

This chain joins TRBV12-2 and TRBJ1-5; the table's D call of TRBD1 was not tested on the DNA. TRBV12-2 is designated a pseudogene. This CDR3 comprises 16 residues. The CDR3 DNA is TGTGCAAGTCGCTCGTACAGGGGCGCCTCTTATCAGCCCCAGCATTTT. Encoded protein: CASRSYRGASYQPQHF.

This rearrangement joins TRBV7-3 to TRBJ2-2, with 9 bases fitting TRBD2. The CDR3 consists of 14 residues. V shed 5 bases, J shed 4 bases, and the junction held 2 bases outside the gene matches. Germline CDR1 is SGHTA and CDR2 is FQGTGA. CDR3 coding DNA: TGTGCCAGCAGCCGAGCGGGGGGCACCGGGGAGCTGTTTTTT. It is translated as CASSRAGGTGELFF. Full variable domain (outside the CDR3, taken from reference TRBV7-3 and TRBJ2-2): GAGVSQTPSNKVTEKGKYVELRCDPISGHTALYWYRQSLGQGPEFLIYFQGTGAADDSGLPNDRFFAVRPEGSVSTLKIQRTERGDSAVYLCASSRAGGTGELFFGEGSRLTVL.

In this sample, this clone turned up a few times. The chain joins TRBV2 to TRBJ1-2; tentatively, D is TRBD1 (6 bases). V was pared by 2 bases and J by 4 bases, with 11 bases between. The CDR3 has 14 amino acids. Germline V CDR1 and CDR2: SNHLY, FYNNEI. The CDR3 DNA reads TGTGCCAGCAGTGAACCTGGGGGCGGCTATGGCTACACCTTC. It specifies CASSEPGGGYGYTF.

The rearrangement joins TRBV5-6 to TRBJ2-5, with 8 bases lining up with TRBD1. The closer fit of TRBJ2-7 to the DNA end suggests the J call may be wrong. This CDR3 region has 16 residues. CDR1 and CDR2 (germline): SGHDT, YYEEEE. CDR3 sequence: CASSLLRPDRDDEQYF. The CDR3 nucleotides read TGTGCCAGCAGCCTACTCCGACCGGACAGGGACGACGAGCAGTACTTC.

J is TRBJ2-5 and V is TRBV28, with 7 bases matching TRBD1. This CDR3 has 14 amino acids. With V trimmed by 5 bases and J by 2 bases, 5 bases remained unmatched. Per the germline V gene, CDR1 is MDHEN and CDR2 is SYDVKM. CDR3: CASSNRGRQETQYF. CDR3 nucleotide sequence: TGTGCCAGCAGTAACAGGGGAAGACAAGAGACCCAGTACTTC.

CDR3: CASDPSRGYGYTF. CDR3 in DNA: TGTGCCAGCGACCCGAGCAGGGGCTATGGCTACACCTTC. This chain joins TRBV19 and TRBJ1-2, with a possible D match to TRBD1 (6 bases). V was cut by 9 bases and J by 4 bases, with 15 bases left in between. From germline, CDR1 is LNHDA and CDR2 SQIVND (reference sequence). The CDR3 spans 13 residues.

The gene calls are TRBV9 and TRBJ2-3; 9 bases are a match to TRBD1. The CDR3 has 15 residues. The V gene end was trimmed by 0 bases and the J gene end by 3 bases; junction bases not matched to a gene: 2. Germline CDR1 and CDR2: SGDLS and YYNGEE. CDR3 residues: CASSVVGTGTDTQYF. CDR3 coding DNA: TGTGCCAGCAGCGTAGTGGGGACAGGGACAGATACGCAGTATTTT.

The chain employs TRBV5-1 and TRBJ2-7; D not certain. Trimming left V 4 bases short and J 3 bases short, with 8 bases between. CDR3 size: 12 residues. The germline gives CDR1 SGHRS, CDR2 YFSETQ. The CDR3 region is CASSNNVYEQYF. DNA of the CDR3: TGCGCCAGCAGCAACAACGTCTACGAGCAGTACTTC. The variable domain in full, with the rest retrieved from reference TRBV5-1 and TRBJ2-7, is KAGVTQTPRYLIKTRGQQVTLSCSPISGHRSVSWYQQTPGQGLQFLFEYFSETQRNKGNFPGRFSGRQFSNSRSEMNVSTLELGDSALYLCASSNNVYEQYFGPGTRLTVT.

V is TRBV5-4 and J is TRBJ1-1, with 12 positions matching TRBD1. V shed 7 bases and J 13 bases; nucleotides not matched to a gene: 8. Looked up from germline, CDR1 is SGHNT and CDR2 is YYREEE (reference sequence). There are 12 residues in the CDR3. CDR3 in amino acids: CASGAGTGGVFF. The CDR3 nucleotides are TGTGCCAGCGGGGCCGGGACAGGGGGCGTTTTCTTT. The variable domain in full, completed from reference TRBV5-4 and TRBJ1-1, reads ETGVTQSPTHLIKTRGQQVTLRCSSQSGHNTVSWYQQALGQGPQFIFQYYREEENGRGNFPPRFSGLQFPNYSSELNVNALELDDSALYLCASGAGTGGVFFGQGTRLTVV.

This clone was counted between two and nine times. The rearrangement links TRBV5-6 to TRBJ2-7; tentatively, D is TRBD1 (6 bases). With 3 bases removed from V and 3 bases from J, the gap between germline ends came to 16 bases. The CDR3 spans 15 residues. Germline CDR1 is SGHDT and CDR2 is YYEEEE. The CDR3 DNA reads TGTGCCAGCAGCTCGGCACTCCCAGGGGTCTACGAGCAGTACTTC. Encoded protein: CASSSALPGVYEQYF.

The chain recombines TRBV15 with TRBJ1-5, with D possibly being TRBD1 (5 bases). Trimming took 6 bases from V and 0 from J, leaving 12 bases between them. The CDR3 has 15 amino acids. Germline V gives CDR1 LNHNV, CDR2 YYDKDF (reference sequence). The CDR3 is CATRAGIDSNQPQHF. Written as DNA, the CDR3 is TGTGCCACCAGGGCAGGGATCGATAGCAATCAGCCCCAGCATTTT.

This chain uses TRBV30 with TRBJ2-6, with D perhaps TRBD2 (7 bases). Trimming removed 2 bases from V and 5 bases from J, with 16 bases in between. Per the germline V gene, CDR1 is GTSNPN and CDR2 is SVGIG (reference sequence). There are 16 residues in the CDR3. The CDR3 reads CAWSTLGGGRANVLTF. The CDR3 DNA follows: TGTGCCTGGAGTACCCTAGGGGGGGGAAGGGCCAACGTCCTGACTTTC.

V usage is TRBV6-1 and J usage is TRBJ2-7; 9 bases line up with TRBD1. The CDR3 length is 13 residues. V lost 5 bases to trimming and J lost 3 bases; unmatched junction nucleotides: 2. In germline, CDR1 is MNHNS, CDR2 SASEGT. The CDR3 spells CASSWDRDYEQYF. For the CDR3, the DNA is TGTGCCAGCAGTTGGGACAGGGACTACGAGCAGTACTTC.

The chain combines TRBV30 with TRBJ2-5; 8 bases line up with TRBD2. The CDR3 length is 13 residues. Germline loops: CDR1 GTSNPN, CDR2 SVGIG (reference sequence). V gave up 3 bases and J gave up 5 bases; unmatched junction bases: 5. The chain's CDR3 is CAWSPGGPETQYF. Here the CDR3 DNA reads TGTGCCTGGAGCCCGGGGGGGCCGGAGACCCAGTACTTC.

This rearrangement joins TRBV7-2 to TRBJ2-3; a possible D gene is TRBD1 (5 bases). Looked up from germline, CDR1 is SGHTA and CDR2 is FQGNSA. Trimming left V 2 bases short and J 1 base short, with 10 bases between. This CDR3 region has 15 residues. Here the CDR3 reads CASSLRGFRTDTQYF. The CDR3 nucleotides read TGTGCCAGCAGCTTAAGGGGCTTTCGCACAGATACGCAGTATTTT.

This chain uses TRBV19 with TRBJ2-7, with 9 positions matching TRBD1. V dropped 3 bases and J dropped 2; count of bases not matched to a gene: 8. The CDR3 is made up of 16 amino acids. Germline CDR1 reads LNHDA; CDR2 reads SQIVND (reference sequence). The CDR3 loop is CASSIGSGTGTYEQYF. The DNA for the CDR3 is TGTGCCAGTAGTATTGGGTCCGGGACAGGGACCTACGAGCAGTACTTC. Complete variable domain (other parts from reference TRBV19 and TRBJ2-7): DGGITQSPKYLFRKEGQNVTLSCEQNLNHDAMYWYRQDPGQGLRLIYYSQIVNDFQKGDIAEGYSVSREKKESFPLTVTSAQKNPTAFYLCASSIGSGTGTYEQYFGPGTRLTVT.

This chain uses TRBV14 with TRBJ2-7; TRBD1 matches at 9 bases. Trimming at V came to 1 base and at J to 5 bases, leaving 12 bases not matched to a gene. Germline assignment: CDR1 SGHDN and CDR2 FVKESK. The CDR3 is 17 amino acids. The CDR3 DNA is TGTGCCAGCAGCCAAGCCCTCGAGGGGGACAGGGACCACGAGCAGTACTTC. Translation gives CASSQALEGDRDHEQYF. Using reference TRBV14 and TRBJ2-7 for the parts outside the CDR3, the full variable domain is EAGVTQFPSHSVIEKGQTVTLRCDPISGHDNLYWYRRVMGKEIKFLLHFVKESKQDESGMPNNRFLAERTGGTYSTLKVQPAELEDSGVYFCASSQALEGDRDHEQYFGPGTRLTVT.